One and the same sample provided the 29 T cell receptor beta chains below, sequenced in a study of Graves' ophthalmopathy and Graves' hyperthyroidism. Using RNA transcripts, the TCR beta CDR3 regions were amplified. HTBI primers served in a first-round RT-PCR, which a second-round multiplex PCR followed. Each CDR3 protein is one row after TCRdb ran MiXCR on the multiplex PCR reads. Here the sample spans under 250,000 distinct CDR3 sequences, under 30% being singletons. The specimen was peripheral blood. The receptors here all came from a man aged 50-59 years with Graves' ophthalmopathy.

This clonotype has at least ten counts. The gene calls are TRBV27 and TRBJ2-6; D remains unclear. V was trimmed by 4 bases and J by 0 bases, leaving 7 bases between them. The CDR3 length is 15 residues. Germline-derived CDR1 and CDR2 are MNHEY and SMNVEV (reference sequence). The CDR3 region is CASSSARSGANVLTF. The CDR3 DNA sequence: TGTGCCAGCAGTTCGGCCCGCTCTGGGGCCAACGTCCTGACTTTC.

The table lists this clonotype with many counts. The V gene is TRBV10-3, the J gene TRBJ2-7; D gene ambiguous. The CDR3 length is 16 residues. V lost 0 bases, J lost 7 bases, and 19 bases lay in between. Germline CDR1 reads ENHRY; CDR2 reads SYGVKD. This CDR3 reads CAISESGATKGLEQYF. The CDR3 DNA follows: TGTGCCATCAGTGAGTCCGGAGCGACAAAAGGATTGGAGCAGTACTTC.

V is TRBV6-4 and J is TRBJ1-1; the D gene is possibly TRBD1 (6 bases). The CDR3 is made up of 15 amino acids. Germline CDR1 reads MRHNA; CDR2 reads SNTAGT. Trimming left V 5 bases short and J 3 bases short, with 16 bases between. The CDR3 nucleotides are TGTGCCAGCAGTTTCCCAGGGGCGGGGGACACTGAAGCTTTCTTT. Its protein product is CASSFPGAGDTEAFF.

This clonotype was counted many times. The gene calls are TRBV12-3 or TRBV12-4 and TRBJ2-5; 9 bases fit TRBD2. Trimming at V came to 6 bases and at J to 4 bases, leaving 3 bases not matched to a gene. The CDR3 runs to 13 residues. The CDR3 reads CASSGTSRETQYF. Written as DNA, the CDR3 is TGTGCCAGCAGCGGGACTAGCCGAGAGACCCAGTACTTC.

The V call is TRBV27, the J call TRBJ2-2, with D unclear. Trimming removed 5 bases from V and 9 bases from J, with 22 bases in between. The CDR3 covers 16 residues. Germline loops: CDR1 MNHEY, CDR2 SMNVEV (reference sequence). CDR3 region: CASSPLLTPLERELFF. The DNA for the CDR3 is TGTGCCAGCAGTCCTCTTCTGACCCCATTGGAACGGGAGCTGTTTTTT.

This clonotype was counted at least ten times. V usage is TRBV7-6 and J usage is TRBJ2-5; tentative D call: TRBD2 (6 bases). The CDR3 loop spans 12 amino acids. V dropped 5 bases and J dropped 7 bases, with 11 bases sitting between them. Germline V lookup: CDR1 SGHVS, CDR2 FNYEAQ. CDR3 nucleotides: TGTGCCAGCAGCCAGGAGGGGCGGACCCAGTACTTC. Amino acid sequence: CASSQEGRTQYF.

There are a few counts of this clonotype. This rearrangement joins TRBV6-2 or TRBV6-3 to TRBJ2-2, with D uncertain. Germline V gene data show CDR1 as MNHEY and CDR2 as SVGEGT. The CDR3 has 14 amino acids. V gave up 5 bases and J gave up 5 bases, with 12 bases separating them. The CDR3 DNA reads as TGTGCCAGCAGTCAAACCCCGACAACCGGGGAGCTGTTTTTT. The encoded protein is CASSQTPTTGELFF.

Turning to this clonotype: Likely a read error: the CDR3 ends without its conserved phenylalanine or tryptophan. The V call is TRBV10-2, the J call TRBJ2-7; D is ambiguous. The CDR3 runs 13 residues. The ends were cut back, 6 bases at V and 1 base at J, with 10 bases in the middle. Germline CDR1 is WSHSY and CDR2 is SAAADI. Written as DNA, the CDR3 is TGCGCCAGCAGCCCTGATCCTTCCTACGAGCAGTACCTC. This gives the protein CASSPDPSYEQYL.

The V and J genes are TRBV28 and TRBJ2-5, with 7 positions matching TRBD2. Germline assignment: CDR1 MDHEN and CDR2 SYDVKM. V trimming: 5 bases; J trimming: 3 bases; junction bases outside the gene matches: 9. This CDR3 is 15 amino acids long. CDR3 DNA: TGTGCCAGCAGTCTTGGGGGGGAGGGCGAAGAGACCCAGTACTTC. Protein sequence: CASSLGGEGEETQYF.

The V gene is TRBV29-1, the J gene TRBJ1-1; no clear D. The germline V gene encodes CDR1 SQVTM and CDR2 ANQGSEA. This CDR3 spans 10 amino acids. V was clipped by 4 bases and J by 8 bases, with 8 bases between them. The CDR3, as DNA: TGCAGCGTTGGGACTGGGGAAGCTTTCTTT. It translates to CSVGTGEAFF. Full variable domain (remainder filled in from reference TRBV29-1 and TRBJ1-1): SAVISQKPSRDICQRGTSLTIQCQVDSQVTMMFWYRQQPGQSLTLIATANQGSEATYESGFVIDKFPISRPNLTFSTLTVSNMSPEDSSIYLCSVGTGEAFFGQGTRLTVV.

There are many counts of this clonotype. This may come from a read error, since a much larger clone is one base off. The chain recombines TRBV3-1 with TRBJ1-1; D uncertain. CDR1 and CDR2 from the germline V gene are LGHDT and YNNKEL (reference sequence). The CDR3 consists of 11 residues. Between the trimmed V and J ends, which lost 6 bases and 5 bases, there was a span of 7 bases. The CDR3 sequence is CASSEATEAFF. CDR3 coding DNA: TGTGCCAGCAGTGAAGCTACTGAAGCTTTCTTT.

In its sample, this clonotype was seen many times. This chain uses TRBV4-1 with TRBJ2-7; D may be TRBD2 (8 bases). Trimming removed 3 bases at V and 3 bases at J, with 18 bases between. The germline CDR1 and CDR2 sequences are MGHRA and YSYEKL. This CDR3 is built from 16 residues. The chain's CDR3 is CASSHNGGAGGYEQYF. As DNA, the CDR3 is TGCGCCAGCAGCCACAACGGGGGGGCAGGGGGCTACGAGCAGTACTTC.

There are many counts of this clonotype. V usage is TRBV27 and J usage is TRBJ1-2; TRBD1 matches at 10 bases. V shed 5 bases, J shed 7 bases, and the junction held 4 bases outside the gene matches. The CDR3 extends over 13 amino acids. Germline V gene lookup returns CDR1 MNHEY and CDR2 SMNVEV (reference sequence). CDR3 loop: CASSPTGGRGYTF. The CDR3 coding sequence is TGTGCCAGCAGTCCGACAGGGGGCCGTGGCTACACCTTC.

This clonotype occurred many times. This chain connects TRBV7-9 to TRBJ2-5, with 8 bases identical to TRBD1. The CDR3 runs 14 residues. The germline gives CDR1 SEHNR, CDR2 FQNEAQ (reference sequence). V was pared by 6 bases and J by 5 bases, with 8 bases of the junction left unmatched. The CDR3 bases are TGTGCCAGCAGATCTCTGACAGGGGAGGAGACCCAGTACTTC. It is translated as CASRSLTGEETQYF. The full variable domain, with the rest looked up from reference TRBV7-9 and TRBJ2-5, is DTGVSQNPRHKITKRGQNVTFRCDPISEHNRLYWYRQTLGQGPEFLTYFQNEAQLEKSRLLSDRFSAERPKGSFSTLEIQRTEQGDSAMYLCASRSLTGEETQYFGPGTRLLVL.

V usage is TRBV6-5 and J usage is TRBJ2-7; D is perhaps TRBD1 (5 bases). Deletions cut 6 bases from V and 9 bases from J, with 15 bases between. The CDR3 has 12 residues. Looked up from germline, CDR1 is MNHEY and CDR2 is SVGAGI. The CDR3 DNA sequence: TGTGCCAGCAGATTCTGGACATCCGTGCAGTACTTC. Protein product: CASRFWTSVQYF.

This clonotype was counted at least ten times. The chain links TRBV29-1 to TRBJ1-2; D gene uncertain. This CDR3 has 11 residues. V dropped 4 bases and J dropped 8 bases, with 11 bases sitting between them. Germline loops: CDR1 SQVTM, CDR2 ANQGSEA. In DNA, the CDR3 is TGCAGCGTTGGATCCGGGGTGGGCTACACCTTC. This codes for CSVGSGVGYTF.

This CDR3 reads CASSEVLEGTDGYTF. The CDR3 DNA reads TGTGCCAGCAGTGAAGTACTAGAAGGTACCGATGGCTACACCTTC. The chain links TRBV6-1 to TRBJ1-2; D is undetermined. V lost 1 base to trimming and J lost 6 bases, with 15 bases between them. Germline CDR1 MNHNS, CDR2 SASEGT. The CDR3 totals 15 residues.

The table lists this clonotype with many counts. CDR3 in amino acids: CASSFSPGLAMGQSSYEQYF. The CDR3 DNA reads TGTGCCAGCAGTTTTAGCCCGGGACTAGCGATGGGACAGAGCTCCTACGAGCAGTACTTC. This rearrangement joins TRBV12-3 or TRBV12-4 to TRBJ2-7; 10 bases fit TRBD2. The CDR3 extends over 20 amino acids. After removal of 3 bases from V and 0 bases from J, the junction contained 17 bases not matched to a gene.

This clonotype was counted ten times or more. This chain connects TRBV30 to TRBJ1-1; no firm D call. The ends were cut back, 1 base at V and 2 bases at J, with 8 bases in the middle. The CDR3 is 13 residues long. The germline V gene encodes CDR1 GTSNPN and CDR2 SVGIG (reference sequence). Here the CDR3 reads CAWSAGLNTEAFF. For the CDR3, the DNA is TGTGCCTGGAGTGCCGGACTCAACACTGAAGCTTTCTTT.

Ten or more counts support this clonotype. This chain joins TRBV9 and TRBJ2-2, with TRBD2 matching over 7 bases. This CDR3 is 15 amino acids long. The germline CDR1 and CDR2 sequences are SGDLS and YYNGEE. J was trimmed by 5 bases and V by 0 bases; bases with no gene match: 4. Here the CDR3 reads CASSVVAAGTGELFF. CDR3 sequence (DNA): TGTGCCAGCAGCGTAGTTGCAGCGGGGACCGGGGAGCTGTTTTTT.

Only one count was recorded for this clonotype. This chain uses TRBV30 with TRBJ2-2; TRBD1 agrees at 8 bases. The CDR3 totals 15 residues. Trimming took 5 bases from V and 6 from J; bases not matched to a gene: 11. Germline lookup yields CDR1 GTSNPN and CDR2 SVGIG (reference sequence). For the CDR3, the DNA is TGTGCCTGGTCTGTGCAGGGGGCGCCCCCCGGGGAGCTGTTTTTT. Translation gives CAWSVQGAPPGELFF.

This clonotype has ten or more counts. The rearrangement uses TRBV4-3 and TRBJ2-1, with D possibly matching TRBD1 (5 bases). This CDR3 region has 13 residues. In germline, CDR1 is LGHNA, CDR2 YSLEER. V dropped 1 base and J dropped 6 bases, with 7 bases sitting between them. The CDR3 sequence: CASSQVGANEQFF. The CDR3 DNA reads TGCGCCAGCAGCCAAGTTGGGGCCAATGAGCAGTTCTTC.

This chain's CDR3 is CASSPGTAPSPLHF. CDR3 nucleotide sequence: TGTGCCAGCAGTCCCGGGACAGCGCCTTCACCCCTCCACTTT. The rearrangement links TRBV12-3 or TRBV12-4 to TRBJ1-6; 7 nucleotides line up with TRBD1. The trim removed 5 bases at V and 9 bases at J, leaving 7 bases unmatched. The length of the CDR3 is 14 residues.

The genes are TRBV6-1 and TRBJ1-5; D ambiguous. V was clipped by 6 bases and J by 5 bases, with 17 bases between them. Germline CDR1 MNHNS, CDR2 SASEGT. This CDR3 is built from 15 residues. CDR3 nucleotide sequence: TGTGCCAGCAGGCCGATACGGGGAGTTGATCAGCCCCAGCATTTT. Amino acids: CASRPIRGVDQPQHF.

This clonotype occurred many times. The chain combines TRBV4-3 with TRBJ2-5, with a possible D match to TRBD1 (5 bases). Trimming removed 2 bases at V and 5 bases at J, with 15 bases between. In germline, CDR1 is LGHNA, CDR2 YSLEER. The length of the CDR3 is 15 residues. CDR3 residues: CASSQSSGKGETQYF. The CDR3 region has the DNA TGCGCCAGCAGCCAATCGTCAGGGAAGGGGGAGACCCAGTACTTC.

The J gene is TRBJ2-5, the V gene TRBV6-1; 8 bases agree with TRBD2. This CDR3 has 15 amino acids. V was pared by 3 bases and J by 5 bases, with 8 bases of the junction left unmatched. CDR1 is MNHNS and CDR2 is SASEGT in the germline V gene. CDR3 sequence (DNA): TGTGCCAGCAGTGAGGGTACGGGAGGGGTTGAGACCCAGTACTTC. It encodes CASSEGTGGVETQYF.

This clonotype was recorded at least ten times. This chain links TRBV27 with TRBJ1-1, with 7 nucleotides matching TRBD1. V shed 5 bases, J shed 4 bases, and the junction held 7 bases outside the gene matches. Germline CDR1 and CDR2: MNHEY and SMNVEV (reference sequence). CDR3 length: 14 residues. The CDR3 DNA follows: TGTGCCAGCAGTGCACAGGGGCGGGGCACTGAAGCTTTCTTT. Protein sequence: CASSAQGRGTEAFF.

This chain joins TRBV7-9 and TRBJ2-5, with D perhaps matching TRBD1 (6 bases). The CDR3 runs to 14 residues. Germline CDR1 and CDR2: SEHNR and FQNEAQ (reference sequence). V shed 2 bases and J shed 2 bases, with 9 bases lying between them. The CDR3 DNA is TGTGCCAGCAGCTTATTGGACAGACAAGAGACCCAGTACTTC. Encoded protein: CASSLLDRQETQYF.

This clonotype was observed many times. This sequence joins TRBV9 and TRBJ2-7; 8 nucleotides align to TRBD2. In germline, CDR1 is SGDLS, CDR2 YYNGEE. The CDR3 loop spans 14 amino acids. Unmatched junction bases numbered 6, after V lost 3 bases and J lost 4 bases. The CDR3 coding sequence is TGTGCCAGCAGCGCCCAGGGCGGGGGGTACGAGCAGTACTTC. Translation: CASSAQGGGYEQYF. Filled out from reference TRBV9 and TRBJ2-7, the complete variable domain reads DSGVTQTPKHLITATGQRVTLRCSPRSGDLSVYWYQQSLDQGLQFLIQYYNGEERAKGNILERFSAQQFPDLHSELNLSSLELGDSALYFCASSAQGGGYEQYFGPGTRLTVT.